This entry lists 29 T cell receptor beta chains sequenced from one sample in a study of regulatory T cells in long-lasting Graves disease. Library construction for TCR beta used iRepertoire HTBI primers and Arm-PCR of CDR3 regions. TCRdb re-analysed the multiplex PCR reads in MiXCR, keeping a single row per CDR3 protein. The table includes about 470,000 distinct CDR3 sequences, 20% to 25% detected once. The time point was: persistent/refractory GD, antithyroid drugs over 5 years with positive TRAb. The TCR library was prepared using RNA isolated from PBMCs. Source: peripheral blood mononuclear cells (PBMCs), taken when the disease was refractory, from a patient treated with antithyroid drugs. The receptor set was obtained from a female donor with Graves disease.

CDR3 coding DNA: TGTGCCAGCATCCAAGGGCAGGGGAGCGACGAGCAGTACTTC. It is translated as CASIQGQGSDEQYF. The rearrangement links TRBV7-9 to TRBJ2-7, with a possible D match to TRBD1 (6 bases). Germline loops: CDR1 SEHNR, CDR2 FQNEAQ (reference sequence). The V and J ends lost 7 bases and 5 bases respectively, with 18 bases between them. The CDR3 length is 14 residues. Based on the CDR3 plus reference TRBV7-9 and TRBJ2-7, the full variable domain is DTGVSQNPRHKITKRGQNVTFRCDPISEHNRLYWYRQTLGQGPEFLTYFQNEAQLEKSRLLSDRFSAERPKGSFSTLEIQRTEQGDSAMYLCASIQGQGSDEQYFGPGTRLTVT.

CDR3 in amino acids: CASSPGEQYF. DNA for the CDR3: TGTGCCAGCTCACCCGGGGAGCAGTACTTC. The chain combines TRBV18 with TRBJ2-7; D not certain. In germline, CDR1 is KGHSH, CDR2 LQKENI. This CDR3 has 10 amino acids. Trimming took 3 bases from V and 7 from J, leaving 4 bases between them.

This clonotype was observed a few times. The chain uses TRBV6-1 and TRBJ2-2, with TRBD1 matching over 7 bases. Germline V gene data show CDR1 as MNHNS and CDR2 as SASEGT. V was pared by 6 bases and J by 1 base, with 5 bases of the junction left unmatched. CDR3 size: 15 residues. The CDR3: CASRPGQKNTGELFF. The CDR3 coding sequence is TGTGCCAGCAGGCCGGGACAGAAGAACACCGGGGAGCTGTTTTTT.

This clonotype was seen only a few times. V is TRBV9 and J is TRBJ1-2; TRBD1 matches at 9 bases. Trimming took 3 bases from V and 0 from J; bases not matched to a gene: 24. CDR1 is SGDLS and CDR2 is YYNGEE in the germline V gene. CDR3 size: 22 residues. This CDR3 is CASSAGQGVEPDRGRANYGYTF. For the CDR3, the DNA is TGTGCCAGCAGCGCCGGACAGGGTGTTGAGCCGGACAGGGGCCGAGCTAACTATGGCTACACCTTC.

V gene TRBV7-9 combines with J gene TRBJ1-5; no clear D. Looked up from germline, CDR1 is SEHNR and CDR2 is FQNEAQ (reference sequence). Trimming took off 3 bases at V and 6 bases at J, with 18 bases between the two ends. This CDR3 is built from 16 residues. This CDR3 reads CASSFFSGEVGQPQHF. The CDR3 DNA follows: TGTGCCAGCAGCTTTTTTTCTGGCGAGGTGGGTCAGCCCCAGCATTTT.

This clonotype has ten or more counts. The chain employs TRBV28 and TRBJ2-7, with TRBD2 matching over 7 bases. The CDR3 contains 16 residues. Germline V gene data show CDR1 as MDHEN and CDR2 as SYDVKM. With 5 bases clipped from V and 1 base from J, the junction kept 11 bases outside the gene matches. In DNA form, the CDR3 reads TGTGCCAGCAGTCCGGGCGGGGGTGTAGAGTCCTACGAGCAGTACTTC. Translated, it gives CASSPGGGVESYEQYF. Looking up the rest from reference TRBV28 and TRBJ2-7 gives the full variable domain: DVKVTQSSRYLVKRTGEKVFLECVQDMDHENMFWYRQDPGLGLRLIYFSYDVKMKEKGDIPEGYSVSREKKERFSLILESASTNQTSMYLCASSPGGGVESYEQYFGPGTRLTVT.

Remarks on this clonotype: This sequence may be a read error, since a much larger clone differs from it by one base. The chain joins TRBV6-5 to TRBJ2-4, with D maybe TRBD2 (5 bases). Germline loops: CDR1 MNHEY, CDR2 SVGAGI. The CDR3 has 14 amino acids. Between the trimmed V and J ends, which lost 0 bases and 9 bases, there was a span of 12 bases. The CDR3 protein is CASSYSNSAAIQYF. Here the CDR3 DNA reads TGTGCCAGCAGTTACTCGAATTCAGCGGCCATTCAGTACTTC.

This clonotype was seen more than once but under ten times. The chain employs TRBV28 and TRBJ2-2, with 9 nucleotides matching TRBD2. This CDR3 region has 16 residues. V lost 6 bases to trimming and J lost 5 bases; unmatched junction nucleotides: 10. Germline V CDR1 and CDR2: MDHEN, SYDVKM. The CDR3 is CASSPFSSGGTGELFF. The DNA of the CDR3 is TGTGCCAGCAGCCCATTTTCCAGCGGGGGGACCGGGGAGCTGTTTTTT.

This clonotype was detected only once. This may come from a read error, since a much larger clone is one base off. In DNA, the CDR3 is TGTGCCAGCAGCTCCTCCCCGGGTCGGCCCGGGGCCAACGTCCCGACTTTC. It translates to CASSSSPGRPGANVPTF. This chain links TRBV11-3 with TRBJ2-6, with D perhaps assigned TRBD1 or TRBD2 (5 bases each). The CDR3 loop spans 17 amino acids. Per the germline V gene, CDR1 is SGHNT and CDR2 is YENEEA.

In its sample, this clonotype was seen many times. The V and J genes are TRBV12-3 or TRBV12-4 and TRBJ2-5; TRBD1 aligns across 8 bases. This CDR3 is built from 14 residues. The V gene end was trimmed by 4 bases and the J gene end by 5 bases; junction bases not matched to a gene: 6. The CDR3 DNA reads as TGTGCCAGCAGTTGGCAGGGGGCGCGGGAGACCCAGTACTTC. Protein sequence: CASSWQGARETQYF.

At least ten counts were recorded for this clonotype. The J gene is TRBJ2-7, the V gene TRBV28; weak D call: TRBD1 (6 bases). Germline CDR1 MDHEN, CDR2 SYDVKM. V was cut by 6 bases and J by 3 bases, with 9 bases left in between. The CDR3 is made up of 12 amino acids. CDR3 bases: TGTGCCAGCAGCGGACAGAACTACGAGCAGTACTTC. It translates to CASSGQNYEQYF.

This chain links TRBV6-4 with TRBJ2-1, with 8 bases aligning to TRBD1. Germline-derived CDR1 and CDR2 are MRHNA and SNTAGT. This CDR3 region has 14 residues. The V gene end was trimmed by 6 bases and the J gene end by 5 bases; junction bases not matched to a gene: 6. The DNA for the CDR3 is TGTGCCAGCAGCCCGGACAGGGCTGACAATGAGCAGTTCTTC. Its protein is CASSPDRADNEQFF.

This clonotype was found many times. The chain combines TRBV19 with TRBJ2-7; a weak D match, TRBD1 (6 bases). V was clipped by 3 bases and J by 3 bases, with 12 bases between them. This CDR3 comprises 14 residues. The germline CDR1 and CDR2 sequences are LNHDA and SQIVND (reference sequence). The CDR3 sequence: CASSIGTGNYEQYF. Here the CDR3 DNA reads TGTGCCAGTAGTATCGGAACAGGGAACTACGAGCAGTACTTC.

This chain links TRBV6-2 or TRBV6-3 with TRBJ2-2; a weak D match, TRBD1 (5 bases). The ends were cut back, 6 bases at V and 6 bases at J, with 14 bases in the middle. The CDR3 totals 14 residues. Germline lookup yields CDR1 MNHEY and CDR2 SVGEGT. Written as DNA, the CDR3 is TGTGCCAGCAGAGGATCAGGGAAGGCCGGGGAGCTGTTTTTT. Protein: CASRGSGKAGELFF.

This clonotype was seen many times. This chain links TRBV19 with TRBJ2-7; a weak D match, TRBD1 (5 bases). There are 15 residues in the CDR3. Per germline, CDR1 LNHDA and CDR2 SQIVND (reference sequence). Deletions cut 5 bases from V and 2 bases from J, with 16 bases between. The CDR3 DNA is TGTGCCAGTAGTTCATTCGACAGTTCCACCTACGAGCAGTACTTC. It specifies CASSSFDSSTYEQYF.

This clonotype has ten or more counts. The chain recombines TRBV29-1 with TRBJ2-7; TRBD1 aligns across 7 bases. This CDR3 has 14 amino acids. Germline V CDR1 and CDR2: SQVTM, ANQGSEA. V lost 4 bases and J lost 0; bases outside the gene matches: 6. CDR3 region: CSVAQGPSSYEQYF. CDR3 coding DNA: TGCAGCGTTGCACAGGGGCCGAGCTCCTACGAGCAGTACTTC.

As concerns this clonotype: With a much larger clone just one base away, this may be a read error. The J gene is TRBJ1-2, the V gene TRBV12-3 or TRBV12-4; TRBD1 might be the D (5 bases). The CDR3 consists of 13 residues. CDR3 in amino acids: CAGSLDGAYGYTF. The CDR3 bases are TGTGCCGGCAGTTTGGATGGGGCTTATGGCTACACCTTC.

This chain's CDR3 is CASRGGSYTEAFF. CDR3 DNA: TGTGCCAGTAGAGGGGGAAGCTACACTGAAGCTTTCTTT. This chain connects TRBV19 to TRBJ1-1; D possibly corresponds to TRBD1 (6 bases). The CDR3 covers 13 residues. V shed 6 bases and J shed 3 bases, with 11 bases lying between them. Germline CDR1 and CDR2: LNHDA and SQIVND (reference sequence).

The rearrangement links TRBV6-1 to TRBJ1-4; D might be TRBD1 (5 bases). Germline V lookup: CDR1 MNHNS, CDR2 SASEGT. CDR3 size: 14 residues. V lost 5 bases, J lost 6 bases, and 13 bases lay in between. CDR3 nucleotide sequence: TGTGCCAGCAGTAGGGGCTCCGGGGATGAAAAACTGTTTTTT. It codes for CASSRGSGDEKLFF.

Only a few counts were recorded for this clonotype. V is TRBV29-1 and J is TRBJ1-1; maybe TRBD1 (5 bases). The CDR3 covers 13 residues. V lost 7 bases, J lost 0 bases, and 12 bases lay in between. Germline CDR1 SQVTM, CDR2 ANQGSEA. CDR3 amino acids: CSAYGGMNTEAFF. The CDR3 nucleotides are TGCAGCGCGTACGGGGGGATGAACACTGAAGCTTTCTTT.

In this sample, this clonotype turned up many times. CDR3 sequence: CASSGVQSSYEQYF. The CDR3 DNA reads as TGTGCCAGCAGTGGGGTACAGAGCTCCTACGAGCAGTACTTC. This sequence joins TRBV28 and TRBJ2-7, with D unclear. Trimming removed 5 bases at V and 0 bases at J, with 11 bases between. CDR1 is MDHEN, CDR2 SYDVKM, per germline. The CDR3 is made up of 14 amino acids. Supplemented by reference TRBV28 and TRBJ2-7, the full variable domain reads DVKVTQSSRYLVKRTGEKVFLECVQDMDHENMFWYRQDPGLGLRLIYFSYDVKMKEKGDIPEGYSVSREKKERFSLILESASTNQTSMYLCASSGVQSSYEQYFGPGTRLTVT.

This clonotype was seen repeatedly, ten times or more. The CDR3 sequence: CASSLSGQPKNIQYF. Here the CDR3 DNA reads TGTGCCAGCAGTTTAAGCGGACAGCCCAAAAACATTCAGTACTTC. The rearrangement links TRBV27 to TRBJ2-4, with D possibly TRBD1 on 6 matching bases. The CDR3 is 15 residues long. V was clipped by 2 bases and J by 2 bases, with 10 bases between them. From germline, CDR1 is MNHEY and CDR2 SMNVEV (reference sequence).

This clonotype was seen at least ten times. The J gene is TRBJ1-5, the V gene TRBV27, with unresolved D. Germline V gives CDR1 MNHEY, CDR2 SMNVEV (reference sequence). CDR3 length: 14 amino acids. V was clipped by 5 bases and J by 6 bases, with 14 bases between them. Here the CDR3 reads CASSPHGVGQPQHF. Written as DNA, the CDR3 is TGTGCCAGCAGTCCCCACGGGGTGGGTCAGCCCCAGCATTTT.

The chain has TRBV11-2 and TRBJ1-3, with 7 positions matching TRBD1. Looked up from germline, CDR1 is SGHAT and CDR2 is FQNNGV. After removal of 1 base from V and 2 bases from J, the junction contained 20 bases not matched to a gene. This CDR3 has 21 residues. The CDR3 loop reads CASSLVGYLFQGGPAGNTIYF. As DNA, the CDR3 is TGTGCCAGCAGCTTAGTTGGCTATTTGTTCCAGGGGGGGCCAGCTGGAAACACCATATATTTT.

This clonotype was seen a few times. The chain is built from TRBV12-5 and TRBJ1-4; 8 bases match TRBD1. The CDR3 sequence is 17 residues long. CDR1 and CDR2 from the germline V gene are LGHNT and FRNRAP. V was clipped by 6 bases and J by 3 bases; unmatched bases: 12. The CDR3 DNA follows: TGTGCTAGTGGGATCCACCGGGACAGGCGCCCTAATGAAAAACTGTTTTTT. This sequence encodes CASGIHRDRRPNEKLFF.

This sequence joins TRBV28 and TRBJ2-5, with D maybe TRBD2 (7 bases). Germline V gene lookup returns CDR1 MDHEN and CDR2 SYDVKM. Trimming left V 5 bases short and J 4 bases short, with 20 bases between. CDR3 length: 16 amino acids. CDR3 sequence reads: CASSPNERGGAETQYF. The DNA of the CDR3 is TGTGCCAGCAGTCCGAACGAAAGGGGGGGGGCAGAGACCCAGTACTTC.

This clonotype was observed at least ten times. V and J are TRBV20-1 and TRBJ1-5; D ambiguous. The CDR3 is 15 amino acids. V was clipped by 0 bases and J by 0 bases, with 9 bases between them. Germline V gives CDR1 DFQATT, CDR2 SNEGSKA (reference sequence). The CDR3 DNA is TGCAGTGCTAGAGATCAGCCAGTTAGCAATCAGCCCCAGCATTTT. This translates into CSARDQPVSNQPQHF.

Here the CDR3 DNA reads TGTGCCAGTAGTAAGACAGGGATGGGGGAGACCCAGTACTTC. Its protein product is CASSKTGMGETQYF. The genes are TRBV19 and TRBJ2-5; 7 nucleotides agree with TRBD1. This CDR3 is built from 14 residues. The V gene's germline CDR1 is LNHDA and CDR2 SQIVND (reference sequence). J was trimmed by 5 bases and V by 4 bases; bases with no gene match: 7.

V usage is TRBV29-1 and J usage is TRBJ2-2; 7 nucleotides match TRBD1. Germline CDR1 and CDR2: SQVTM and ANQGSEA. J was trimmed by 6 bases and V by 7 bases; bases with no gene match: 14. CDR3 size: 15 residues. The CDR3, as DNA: TGCAGCGGTTACAGGGGCCGCCTAGGGGCCGGGGAGCTGTTTTTT. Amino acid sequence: CSGYRGRLGAGELFF.